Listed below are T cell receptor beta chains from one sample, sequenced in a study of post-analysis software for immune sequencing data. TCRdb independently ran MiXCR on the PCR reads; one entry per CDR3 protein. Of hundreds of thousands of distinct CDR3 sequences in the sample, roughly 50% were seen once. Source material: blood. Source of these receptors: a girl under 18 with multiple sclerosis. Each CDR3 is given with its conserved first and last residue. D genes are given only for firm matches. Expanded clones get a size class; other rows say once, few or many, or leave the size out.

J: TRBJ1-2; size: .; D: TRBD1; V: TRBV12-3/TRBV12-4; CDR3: CASSRKQGPGGYTF; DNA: TGTGCCAGCAGTCGGAAACAGGGGCCTGGGGGCTACACCTTC
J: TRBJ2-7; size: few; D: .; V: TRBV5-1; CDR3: CASSLGTDNEQYF; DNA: TGCGCCAGCAGCTTGGGGACAGACAACGAGCAGTACTTC
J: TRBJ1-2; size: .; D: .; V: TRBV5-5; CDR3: CASSPQEKLPKNYGCTF; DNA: TGTGCCAGCAGCCCCCAGGAAAAGCTCCCGAAAAACTATGGCTGCACCTTC
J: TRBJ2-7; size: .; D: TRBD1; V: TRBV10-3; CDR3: CAISDPGTDAFEQYF; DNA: TGTGCCATCAGTGACCCCGGGACAGATGCTTTCGAGCAGTACTTC
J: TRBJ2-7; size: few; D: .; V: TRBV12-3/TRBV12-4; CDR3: CASSPTAGNEQYF; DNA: TGTGCCAGCAGCCCCACGGCTGGTAACGAGCAGTACTTC
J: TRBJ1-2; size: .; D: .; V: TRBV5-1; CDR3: CASSLERLYGYTF; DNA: TGCGCCAGCAGCTTGGAACGGCTCTATGGCTACACCTTC
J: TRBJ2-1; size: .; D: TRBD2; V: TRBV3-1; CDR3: CASSQDPWREASNEQFF; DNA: TGTGCCAGCAGCCAAGATCCCTGGCGGGAGGCAAGCAATGAGCAGTTCTTC
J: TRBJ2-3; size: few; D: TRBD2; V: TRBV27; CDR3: CASSPEETSDTDTQYF; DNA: TGTGCCAGCAGTCCCGAGGAAACTAGCGACACAGATACGCAGTATTTT
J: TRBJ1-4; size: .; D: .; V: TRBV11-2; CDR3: CASSPGKLGHEKLFF; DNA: TGTGCCAGCAGCCCCGGGAAACTCGGGCATGAAAAACTGTTTTTT
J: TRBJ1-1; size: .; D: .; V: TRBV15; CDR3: CATATGGDTEAFF; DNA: TGTGCCACCGCTACGGGGGGGGACACTGAAGCTTTCTTT
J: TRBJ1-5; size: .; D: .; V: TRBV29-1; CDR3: CSVVSGNSNQPQHF; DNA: TGCAGCGTTGTATCGGGGAATAGCAATCAGCCCCAGCATTTT
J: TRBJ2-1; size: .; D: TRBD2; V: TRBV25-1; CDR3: CASSEPGLAQQFF; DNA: TGTGCCAGCAGTGAACCGGGACTAGCCCAGCAGTTCTTC
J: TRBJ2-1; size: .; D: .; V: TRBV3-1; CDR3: CASGPTEVNEQFF; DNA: TGTGCCAGCGGCCCTACGGAGGTAAATGAGCAGTTCTTC
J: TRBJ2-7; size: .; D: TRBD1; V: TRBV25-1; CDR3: CASSLWTGEREQYF; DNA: TGTGCCAGCAGTCTGTGGACAGGGGAACGCGAGCAGTACTTC
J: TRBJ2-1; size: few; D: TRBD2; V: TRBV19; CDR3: CASRQGRAEFNEQFF; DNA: TGTGCCAGTCGCCAAGGGAGGGCCGAGTTCAATGAGCAGTTCTTC
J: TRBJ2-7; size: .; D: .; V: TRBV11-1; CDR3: CASTQAAGREYEQYF; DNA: TGTGCCAGCACCCAAGCGGCGGGCCGAGAATACGAGCAGTACTTC
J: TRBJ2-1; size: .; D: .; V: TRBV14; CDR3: CASSQDVGHRQFF; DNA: TGTGCCAGCAGCCAAGATGTGGGACATCGGCAGTTCTTC
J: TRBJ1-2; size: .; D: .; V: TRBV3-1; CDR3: CASSPRQEGNYGYTF; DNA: TGTGCCAGCAGCCCCCGACAGGAAGGGAACTATGGCTACACCTTC
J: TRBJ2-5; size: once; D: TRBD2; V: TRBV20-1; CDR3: CSAPTSGVGLETQYF; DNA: TGCAGTGCTCCTACTAGCGGGGTAGGCTTAGAGACCCAGTACTTC
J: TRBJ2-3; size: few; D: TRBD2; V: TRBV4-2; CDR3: CASSRQTGGGPDTQYF; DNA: TGTGCCAGCAGCCGCCAAACCGGCGGGGGACCAGATACGCAGTATTTT
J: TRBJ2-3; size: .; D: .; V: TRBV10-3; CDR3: CAISKDYADTQYF; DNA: TGTGCCATCAGTAAGGACTATGCCGATACGCAGTATTTT
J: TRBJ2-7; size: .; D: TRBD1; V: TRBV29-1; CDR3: CSVRLITGADRGEQYF; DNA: TGCAGCGTACGTTTGATTACAGGGGCTGATCGGGGCGAGCAGTACTTC